A single sample is the source of the 21 T cell receptor beta chains below, sequenced in a study of T cells in women clearing cervical HPV infection. Data came from immunoSEQ multiplex PCR; TCRdb stores just in-frame clones and leaves some out. This sample contains over 35,000 clones. The source material was blood buffy coat. These receptors were collected from a woman between 18 and 69 years old with a cervical HPV16 infection that either progressed to CIN3+ or cleared (not recorded which).

To note about this clone: The read terminates 3 residues ahead of where the CDR3 ends, so the germline J gene completes it. The genes are TRBV20-1 and TRBJ2-7; D unclear. This CDR3 contains 13 residues. Trimming cost V 1 base and J 0 bases, with 7 bases left between them. The V gene's germline CDR1 is DFQATT and CDR2 SNEGSKA (reference sequence). The CDR3 loop reads CSARVGSSYEQYF. The DNA read from the CDR3 is TGCAGTGCTAGAGTGGGCAGCTCCTACGAG.

In regard to this clone: The read finishes 3 residues shy of the CDR3 end, and the germline J gene is used to complete it. The rearrangement joins TRBV11-3 to TRBJ2-2; 9 positions agree with TRBD2. Trimming at V came to 5 bases and at J to 3 bases, leaving 4 bases not matched to a gene. The CDR3 length is 15 residues. In germline, CDR1 is SGHNT, CDR2 YENEEA. The part of the CDR3 DNA that was read is TGTGCCAGCAGCCCGACTAGCGGTTACACCGGGGAG. Translating it yields CASSPTSGYTGE. The CDR3 reads in full as CASSPTSGYTGELFF.

A note on this clone: The read finishes 3 residues shy of the CDR3 end, and the germline J gene is used to complete it. This chain uses TRBV11-3 with TRBJ1-2; a possible D gene is TRBD1 (5 bases). CDR3 length equals 13 residues. With 4 bases removed from V and 3 bases from J, the gap between germline ends came to 9 bases. Germline V gives CDR1 SGHNT, CDR2 YENEEA. The CDR3 loop is CASSSRGDYGYTF. The CDR3 bases that were read are TGTGCCAGCAGCTCGAGGGGTGACTATGGC. The full variable domain, rest sourced from reference TRBV11-3 and TRBJ1-2, is EAGVVQSPRYKIIEKKQPVAFWCNPISGHNTLYWYLQNLGQGPELLIRYENEEAVDDSQLPKDRFSAERLKGVDSTLKIQPAELGDSAVYLCASSSRGDYGYTFGSGTRLTVV.

As for this clone: The read is 3 residues too short to cover the CDR3 end, so that end is filled in from the germline J gene. This sequence joins TRBV6-2 or TRBV6-3 and TRBJ2-7; 11 positions agree with TRBD2. V shed 7 bases, J shed 2 bases, and the junction held 7 bases outside the gene matches. The germline gives CDR1 MNHEY, CDR2 SVGEGT. The CDR3 covers 15 residues. The sequenced CDR3 bases are TGTGCCAGCAAAATTGATAGCGGGGGGGCCTACGAG. Protein product: CASKIDSGGAYE. The whole CDR3 reads CASKIDSGGAYEQYF.

With respect to this clone: With the read ending 3 residues before the CDR3 end, the germline J gene is used to fill in that end. V gene TRBV19 combines with J gene TRBJ2-4; 7 nucleotides line up with TRBD1. Per germline, CDR1 LNHDA and CDR2 SQIVND (reference sequence). CDR3 length: 18 amino acids. The CDR3 bases that were read are TGTGCCAGTAGCCAACAGGGGCCCCGACCATATAGCAATCAGCCT. It yields the protein CASSQQGPRPYSNQP. The entire CDR3 protein reads CASSQQGPRPYSNQPQYF.

Concerning this clone itself: The CDR3 end is not reached by the read, which stops 3 residues before it; the germline J gene fills it in. The chain links TRBV12-5 to TRBJ1-5, with D perhaps TRBD1 (6 bases). The V gene's germline CDR1 is LGHNT and CDR2 FRNRAP. There are 13 residues in the CDR3. V gave up 1 base and J gave up 7 bases, with 8 bases separating them. CDR3: CASGLGTDQPQHF. The sequenced part of the CDR3 DNA is TGTGCTAGTGGTTTGGGGACAGACCAGCCC.

As regards this clone: The read finishes 3 residues shy of the CDR3 end, and the germline J gene is used to complete it. The chain links TRBV7-3 to TRBJ2-7; D not certain. The V gene's germline CDR1 is SGHTA and CDR2 FQGTGA. V shed 2 bases and J shed 6 bases, with 11 bases lying between them. The CDR3 consists of 13 residues. The DNA read from the CDR3 is TGTGCCAGCAGCTTAGGCCCGGGTATCGAG. This sequence encodes CASSLGPGIE. The full CDR3 is CASSLGPGIEQYF.

Incomplete CDR3 DNA: TGTGCCAGCAGCCATAATGAAAAA. Amino acid sequence: CASSHNEK. The entire CDR3 protein reads CASSHNEKLFF. The chain is built from TRBV6-2 or TRBV6-3 and TRBJ1-4; D not resolved. Coverage ceases 3 residues before the CDR3 finishes, and the germline J gene fills in the end. V lost 6 bases to trimming and J lost 4 bases, with 3 bases between them. The CDR3 extends over 11 amino acids. Germline V lookup: CDR1 MNHEY, CDR2 SVGEGT.

CDR3 DNA (partial): TGTGCCAGCAGTTTGGTCCACGGGAATCAGCCC. Translation gives CASSLVHGNQP. The whole CDR3 reads CASSLVHGNQPQHF. This rearrangement joins TRBV6-2 or TRBV6-3 to TRBJ1-5; D ambiguous. The DNA ends 3 residues before the CDR3 does, and the rest of the CDR3 is filled in from the germline J gene. V was trimmed by 4 bases and J by 4 bases, leaving 11 bases between them. The CDR3 spans 14 residues. Germline V gene sequence: CDR1 MNHEY, CDR2 SVGEGT.

As concerns this clone: The read ends 3 residues before the CDR3 terminus; that terminus is restored from the germline J gene. The rearrangement joins TRBV19 to TRBJ2-7; D is unclear. The CDR3 runs to 14 residues. Trimming removed 3 bases at V and 2 bases at J, with 11 bases between. Looked up from germline, CDR1 is LNHDA and CDR2 is SQIVND (reference sequence). The CDR3 loop is CASSISIGPYEQYF. Partial CDR3 DNA: TGTGCCAGTAGTATTAGCATAGGTCCCTACGAG. Looking up the rest from reference TRBV19 and TRBJ2-7 gives the full variable domain: DGGITQSPKYLFRKEGQNVTLSCEQNLNHDAMYWYRQDPGQGLRLIYYSQIVNDFQKGDIAEGYSVSREKKESFPLTVTSAQKNPTAFYLCASSISIGPYEQYFGPGTRLTVT.

Incomplete CDR3 DNA: TGCAGTGCCATAGGACAGGGTTATGGC. Protein: CSAIGQGYG. The complete CDR3 protein is CSAIGQGYGYTF. This chain joins TRBV20-1 and TRBJ1-2; 8 bases line up with TRBD1. The read falls 3 residues short of the CDR3 end, and the missing part is taken from the germline J gene. Unmatched junction bases numbered 5, after V lost 6 bases and J lost 5 bases. Germline V gives CDR1 DFQATT, CDR2 SNEGSKA (reference sequence). The CDR3 loop spans 12 amino acids.

In the case of this clone: From the germline J gene comes the end of the CDR3, since the read stops 3 residues before it. V usage is TRBV7-9 and J usage is TRBJ2-7; TRBD1 matches 9 bases. This CDR3 is built from 15 residues. Germline V lookup: CDR1 SEHNR, CDR2 FQNEAQ (reference sequence). The trim removed 5 bases at V and 5 bases at J, leaving 10 bases unmatched. The CDR3 sequence is CASSQVGTGLNEQYF. The CDR3 DNA, read in part, is TGTGCCAGCAGCCAAGTCGGGACAGGGCTGAACGAG.

A remark on this clone: The sequence runs out 3 residues before the end of the CDR3; the remainder is reconstructed from the germline J gene. This chain links TRBV10-1 with TRBJ2-1; 9 bases align to TRBD1. Looked up from germline, CDR1 is WNHNN and CDR2 is SYGVQD (reference sequence). The V gene end was trimmed by 6 bases and the J gene end by 5 bases; junction bases not matched to a gene: 5. The CDR3 runs 14 residues. The CDR3 loop reads CASREDRGHNEQFF. The CDR3 DNA, read in part, is TGCGCCAGCAGAGAGGACAGGGGCCACAATGAG.

With respect to this clone: The read ends 3 residues before the CDR3 terminus; that terminus is restored from the germline J gene. The rearrangement links TRBV6-2 or TRBV6-3 to TRBJ2-1; weak D call: TRBD1 (6 bases). This CDR3 region has 15 residues. Trimming took 4 bases from V and 8 from J, leaving 18 bases between them. Germline CDR1 MNHEY, CDR2 SVGEGT. The CDR3 bases that were read are TGTGCCAGCAGTTCCTCAACAGGGAACTTAGATGAG. Translated, it gives CASSSSTGNLDE. The complete CDR3 protein is CASSSSTGNLDEQFF.

Note on this clone: The read terminates 3 residues ahead of where the CDR3 ends, so the germline J gene completes it. This rearrangement joins TRBV7-9 to TRBJ1-1; D is undetermined. This CDR3 is built from 11 residues. Trimming removed 5 bases from V and 6 bases from J, with 7 bases in between. The germline V gene encodes CDR1 SEHNR and CDR2 FQNEAQ (reference sequence). The sequenced CDR3 bases are TGTGCCAGCAGCCCTGGGCCTGAA. It is translated as CASSPGPE. The entire CDR3 protein is CASSPGPEAFF.

Remarks on this clone: Read data end 3 residues before the CDR3 end; the end is taken from the germline J gene. The rearrangement links TRBV13 to TRBJ2-5, with TRBD2 as a possible D gene (6 bases). Germline-derived CDR1 and CDR2 are PRHDT and FYEKMQ (reference sequence). The V end lost 3 bases, the J end lost 4 bases, and 9 bases lay between the germline ends. This CDR3 contains 13 residues. Incomplete CDR3 DNA: TGTGCCAGCAGCTTTGCGGGGAGAGAGACC. Translation gives CASSFAGRET. The complete CDR3 reads CASSFAGRETQYF.

CDR3: CASSLLAESTDTQYF. CDR3 DNA, as far as it was read: TGTGCCAGCAGCCTATTAGCGGAAAGCACAGATACG. The rearrangement joins TRBV9 to TRBJ2-3; the D gene is possibly TRBD2 (6 bases). The read ends 3 residues before the CDR3 terminus; that terminus is restored from the germline J gene. This CDR3 has 15 amino acids. Looked up from germline, CDR1 is SGDLS and CDR2 is YYNGEE. The V end was cut by 4 bases, the J end by 0 bases, with 12 bases between.

As for this clone: The read terminates 3 residues ahead of where the CDR3 ends, so the germline J gene completes it. The genes are TRBV7-6 and TRBJ1-4; weak D call: TRBD1 (5 bases). This CDR3 contains 18 residues. Looked up from germline, CDR1 is SGHVS and CDR2 is FNYEAQ. Incomplete CDR3 DNA: TGTGCCAGTCAAAAAACGCGAACAGGTTTTTCTGGGGCCAACGTA. It is translated as CASQKTRTGFSGANV. The whole CDR3 protein reads CASQKTRTGFSGANVLFF.

The CDR3 sequence is CASSLVGAASPLHF. The covered CDR3 bases are TGTGCCAGCAGCTTAGTGGGGGCCGCTTCACCC. This rearrangement joins TRBV7-2 to TRBJ1-6; the D gene is possibly TRBD1 (6 bases). The read comes to an end 3 residues before the CDR3 does, leaving the germline J gene to fill in the end. CDR3 length: 14 residues. CDR1 and CDR2 (germline): SGHTA, FQGNSA. V lost 1 base and J lost 9, with 10 bases in between. The whole variable domain, filled in from reference TRBV7-2 and TRBJ1-6, reads GAGVSQSPSNKVTEKGKDVELRCDPISGHTALYWYRQSLGQGLEFLIYFQGNSAPDKSGLPSDRFSAERTGGSVSTLTIQRTQQEDSAVYLCASSLVGAASPLHFGNGTRLTVT.

Partial CDR3 DNA: TGTGCCAGCAGCTTCGCAGGGGGCCAGCCC. Protein sequence: CASSFAGGQP. The entire CDR3 is CASSFAGGQPQHF. The chain links TRBV5-6 to TRBJ1-5; 8 nucleotides match TRBD1. The read ends 3 residues early relative to the CDR3; the germline J gene fills the gap. In germline, CDR1 is SGHDT, CDR2 YYEEEE. The CDR3 extends over 13 amino acids. The ends lost 2 bases at V and 7 bases at J; junction bases unmatched: 2.

With regard to this clone: The read finishes 3 residues shy of the CDR3 end, and the germline J gene is used to complete it. V and J are TRBV18 and TRBJ2-1, with 7 positions matching TRBD2. This CDR3 comprises 15 residues. V lost 4 bases, J lost 6 bases, and 9 bases stayed unmatched. Germline CDR1 reads KGHSH; CDR2 reads LQKENI. CDR3 bases read: TGTGCCAGCTCACAGAACTCGGGCGGGAGCAATGAG. Translated: CASSQNSGGSNE. The CDR3 as a whole reads CASSQNSGGSNEQFF.